This T cell receptor (beta chain) was captured by sequencing in a study of cytomegalovirus exposure and HLA in healthy donors. Findings and limits, study-wide: Sequencing had likely introduced a cluster of highly shared sequence variants as an artifact. Prediction of most subjects' HLA-A and HLA-B alleles by TCR beta sequences was reportedly accurate.

The CDR3 spans 13 residues. V was cut by 4 bases and J by 2 bases, with 6 bases left in between. Germline CDR1 SGHNT, CDR2 YYREEE (reference sequence). Amplification used 60 Vbeta primers and 13 Jbeta primers. Profiled with immunoSEQ multiplex PCR; TCRdb holds only in-frame clones, not every one. Among more than 95,000 clones listed, around 82% were seen once. Comments on this clone: Its target is unknown.

The sequenced sample consisted of PBMCs. V is TRBV5-4 and J is TRBJ1-4; D gene uncertain. This receptor was taken from a woman aged 18 to 35 in good health and CMV-seropositive. The CDR3 sequence: CASSPVTNEKLFF. In DNA, the CDR3 is TGTGCCAGCAGCCCGGTGACTAATGAAAAACTGTTTTTT.